This TCR beta chain was profiled in a study of T cells in Graves' hyperthyroidism and ophthalmopathy. Recently diagnosed hyperthyroidism of less than 2 months' duration affected patients aged 18 to 65. In its sample, this clonotype was seen a few times. Amplification of TCR beta CDR3 regions was performed using RNA transcripts as template. During a first-round RT-PCR of the TCR CDR3, the HTBI primer set was used. MiXCR was run by TCRdb on the multiplex PCR reads, yielding one entry per CDR3 protein. The top ten hold approximately 8.7% of the sample, which has around 800,000 distinct CDR3 sequences, about two fifths seen once. The V gene's germline CDR1 is SGHDN and CDR2 FVKESK. This CDR3 has 15 amino acids. Trimming took 4 bases from V and 4 from J, leaving 16 bases between them.

The material sequenced was blood. The receptor was derived from a man aged 18-30 years with Graves' hyperthyroidism. V is TRBV14 and J is TRBJ1-2; tentative D call: TRBD1 (5 bases). The CDR3 here is CASSPKSRGLYGYTF. The CDR3 region has the DNA TGTGCCAGCAGCCCCAAGTCCCGGGGACTCTATGGCTACACCTTC. Together with reference TRBV14 and TRBJ1-2, the CDR3 gives the full variable domain: EAGVTQFPSHSVIEKGQTVTLRCDPISGHDNLYWYRRVMGKEIKFLLHFVKESKQDESGMPNNRFLAERTGGTYSTLKVQPAELEDSGVYFCASSPKSRGLYGYTFGSGTRLTVV.